Presented here are 5 T cell receptor beta chains from one specimen sequenced in a study of T-cell reconstitution after alpha-beta-depleted transplantation in children. Preparation of the TCRbeta library involved a method that used unique molecular identifiers. Using its own MiXCR run on the PCR reads, TCRdb lists one record per CDR3 protein. There are fewer than 500,000 distinct CDR3 sequences in the sample; around two fifths occur only once, and approximately 25% lies in the top ten. Source: PBMCs, taken before TCRalphabeta/CD19-depleted stem cell transplant. All receptors come from a girl aged 2-10 years with aplastic anemia, due to receive a stem cell transplant.

This clonotype has a count of ten or more. The V and J genes are TRBV12-3 or TRBV12-4 and TRBJ2-5; D gene uncertain. CDR3 length equals 12 residues. Trimming stripped 2 bases from V and 4 bases from J, with 5 bases between. The CDR3 region has the DNA TGTGCCAGCAGTTTAAACGGAGAGACCCAGTACTTC. It specifies CASSLNGETQYF.

The chain recombines TRBV6-2 or TRBV6-3 with TRBJ1-2, with 12 positions matching TRBD1. In germline, CDR1 is MNHEY, CDR2 SVGEGT. This CDR3 has 18 amino acids. V dropped 5 bases and J dropped 5; count of bases not matched to a gene: 15. The CDR3 is CASSQAGTGGASRYGYTF. The CDR3 DNA sequence: TGTGCCAGCAGTCAGGCCGGGACAGGGGGCGCGAGTAGGTATGGCTACACCTTC.

A single count supports this clonotype. The CDR3 is CASSFGSWRKGAEQYF. The CDR3 coding sequence is TGCGCCAGCAGCTTTGGTAGCTGGAGGAAGGGCGCCGAGCAGTACTTC. The chain carries TRBV5-1 and TRBJ2-7, with D tentatively TRBD2 (5 bases). From germline, CDR1 is SGHRS and CDR2 YFSETQ. V shed 2 bases and J shed 6 bases, with 21 bases lying between them. This CDR3 is 16 amino acids long. The entire variable domain, with the rest obtained from reference TRBV5-1 and TRBJ2-7, is as follows: KAGVTQTPRYLIKTRGQQVTLSCSPISGHRSVSWYQQTPGQGLQFLFEYFSETQRNKGNFPGRFSGRQFSNSRSEMNVSTLELGDSALYLCASSFGSWRKGAEQYFGPGTRLTVT.

CDR3 sequence reads: CASSLTGGNSYNEQFF. Written as DNA, the CDR3 is TGTGCCAGCAGTTTAACCGGAGGGAACTCCTACAATGAGCAGTTCTTC. The chain carries TRBV27 and TRBJ2-1; a weak D match, TRBD2 (6 bases). V lost 2 bases and J lost 0, with 11 bases in between. This CDR3 region has 16 residues. Germline V CDR1 and CDR2: MNHEY, SMNVEV (reference sequence).

This sequence joins TRBV30 and TRBJ2-1; weak D call: TRBD2 (6 bases). The CDR3 runs 14 residues. V was clipped by 5 bases and J by 8 bases, with 19 bases between them. Per germline, CDR1 GTSNPN and CDR2 SVGIG (reference sequence). The CDR3 DNA follows: TGTGCCTGGCGACGAAGGGACTCCCGGGATGAGCAGTTCTTC. Protein: CAWRRRDSRDEQFF.